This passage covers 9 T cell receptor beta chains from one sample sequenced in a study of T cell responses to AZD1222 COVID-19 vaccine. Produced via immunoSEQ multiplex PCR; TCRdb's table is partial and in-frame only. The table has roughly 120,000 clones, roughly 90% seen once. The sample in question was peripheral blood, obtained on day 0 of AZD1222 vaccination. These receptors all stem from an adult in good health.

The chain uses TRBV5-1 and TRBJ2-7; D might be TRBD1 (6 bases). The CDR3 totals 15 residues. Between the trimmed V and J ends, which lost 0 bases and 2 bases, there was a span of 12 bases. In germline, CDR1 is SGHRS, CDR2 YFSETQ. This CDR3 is CASSLDQGGPYEQYF. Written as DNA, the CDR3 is TGCGCCAGCAGCTTGGACCAAGGGGGTCCCTACGAGCAGTACTTC.

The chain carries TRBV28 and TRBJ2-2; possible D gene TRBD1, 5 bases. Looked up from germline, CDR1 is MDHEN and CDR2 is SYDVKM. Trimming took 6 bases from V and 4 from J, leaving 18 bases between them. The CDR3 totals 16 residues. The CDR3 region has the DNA TGTGCCAGCAGCCTACCCCAGGGTATGGTCACCGGGGAGCTGTTTTTT. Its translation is CASSLPQGMVTGELFF.

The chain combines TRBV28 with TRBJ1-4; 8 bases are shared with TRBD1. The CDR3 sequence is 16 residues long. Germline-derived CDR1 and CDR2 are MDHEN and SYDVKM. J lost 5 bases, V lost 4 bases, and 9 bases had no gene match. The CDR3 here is CASSSPGQGQNEKLFF. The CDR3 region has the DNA TGTGCCAGCAGTTCTCCCGGACAGGGTCAAAATGAAAAACTGTTTTTT.

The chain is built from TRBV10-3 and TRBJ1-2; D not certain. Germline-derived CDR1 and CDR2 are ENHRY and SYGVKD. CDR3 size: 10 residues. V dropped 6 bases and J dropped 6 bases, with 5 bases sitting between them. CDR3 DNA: TGTGCCATCAGGAATGATGGCTACACCTTC. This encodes CAIRNDGYTF.

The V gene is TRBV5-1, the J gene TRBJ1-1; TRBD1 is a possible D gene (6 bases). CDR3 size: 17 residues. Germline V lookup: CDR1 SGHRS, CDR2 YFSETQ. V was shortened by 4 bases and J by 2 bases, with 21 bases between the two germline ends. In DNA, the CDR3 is TGCGCCAGCAGCCTGGGACGGGGGCTGAGTGGAAACACTGAAGCTTTCTTT. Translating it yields CASSLGRGLSGNTEAFF.

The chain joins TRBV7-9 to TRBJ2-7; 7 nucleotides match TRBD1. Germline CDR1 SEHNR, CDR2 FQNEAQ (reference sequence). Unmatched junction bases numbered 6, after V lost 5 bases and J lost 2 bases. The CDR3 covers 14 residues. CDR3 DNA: TGTGCCAGCAGCCTGGGACAGAGACCCTACGAGCAGTACTTC. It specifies CASSLGQRPYEQYF.

For the CDR3, the DNA is TGTGCCAGCGCCAGGGTCCCGGTCTCCTACAATGAGCAGTTCTTC. Translated: CASARVPVSYNEQFF. The chain employs TRBV6-5 and TRBJ2-1; tentative D call: TRBD1 (5 bases). The CDR3 extends over 15 amino acids. Germline-derived CDR1 and CDR2 are MNHEY and SVGAGI. The ends were cut back, 8 bases at V and 0 bases at J, with 14 bases in the middle.

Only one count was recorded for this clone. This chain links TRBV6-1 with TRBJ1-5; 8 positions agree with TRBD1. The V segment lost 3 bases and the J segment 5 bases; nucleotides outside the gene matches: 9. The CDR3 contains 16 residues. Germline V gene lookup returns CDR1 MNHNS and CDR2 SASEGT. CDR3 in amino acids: CASSDGATGVYQPQHF. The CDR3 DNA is TGTGCCAGCAGTGACGGGGCGACAGGGGTATATCAGCCCCAGCATTTT.

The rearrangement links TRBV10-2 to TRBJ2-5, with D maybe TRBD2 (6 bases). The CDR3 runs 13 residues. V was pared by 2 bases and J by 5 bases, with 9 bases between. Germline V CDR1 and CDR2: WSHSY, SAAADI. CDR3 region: CASSEGGRETQYF. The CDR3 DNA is TGCGCCAGCAGTGAGGGGGGGAGGGAGACCCAGTACTTC.